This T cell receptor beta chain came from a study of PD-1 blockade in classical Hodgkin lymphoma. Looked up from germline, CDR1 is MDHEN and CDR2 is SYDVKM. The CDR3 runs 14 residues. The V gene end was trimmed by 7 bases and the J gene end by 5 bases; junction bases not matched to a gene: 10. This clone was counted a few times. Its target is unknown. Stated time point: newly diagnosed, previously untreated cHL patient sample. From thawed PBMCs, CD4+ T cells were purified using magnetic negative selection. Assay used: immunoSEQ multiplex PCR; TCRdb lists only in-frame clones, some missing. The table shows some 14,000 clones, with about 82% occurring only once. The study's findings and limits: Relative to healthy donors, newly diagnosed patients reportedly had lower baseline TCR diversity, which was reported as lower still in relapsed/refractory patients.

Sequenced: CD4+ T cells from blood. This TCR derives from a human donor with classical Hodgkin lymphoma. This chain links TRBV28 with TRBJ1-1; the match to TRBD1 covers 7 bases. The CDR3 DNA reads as TGTGCCAGCACCGCGAGGGGGCGATGGACTGAAGCTTTCTTT. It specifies CASTARGRWTEAFF. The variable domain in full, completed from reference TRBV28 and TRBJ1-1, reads DVKVTQSSRYLVKRTGEKVFLECVQDMDHENMFWYRQDPGLGLRLIYFSYDVKMKEKGDIPEGYSVSREKKERFSLILESASTNQTSMYLCASTARGRWTEAFFGQGTRLTVV.